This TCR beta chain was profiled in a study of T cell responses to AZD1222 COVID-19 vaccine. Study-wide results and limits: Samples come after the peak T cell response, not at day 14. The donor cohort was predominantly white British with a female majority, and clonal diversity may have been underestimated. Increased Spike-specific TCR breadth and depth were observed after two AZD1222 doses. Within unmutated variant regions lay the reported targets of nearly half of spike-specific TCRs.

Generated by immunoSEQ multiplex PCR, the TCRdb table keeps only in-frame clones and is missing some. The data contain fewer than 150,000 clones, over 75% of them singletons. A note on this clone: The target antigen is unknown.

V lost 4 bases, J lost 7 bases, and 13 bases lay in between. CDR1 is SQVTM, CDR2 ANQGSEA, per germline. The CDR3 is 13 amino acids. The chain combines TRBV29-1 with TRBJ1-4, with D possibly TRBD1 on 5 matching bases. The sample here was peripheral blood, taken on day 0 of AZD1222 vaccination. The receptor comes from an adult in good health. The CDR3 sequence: CSVGFQGGEKLFF. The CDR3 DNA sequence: TGCAGCGTTGGTTTTCAGGGAGGTGAAAAACTGTTTTTT.